These 6 T cell receptor beta chains share one sample of origin, sequenced in a study of Tregs in tolerant kidney transplant recipients. Recipients received nonmyeloablative bone marrow transplants from related graft donors, with transient mixed chimerism. Generated by immunoSEQ multiplex PCR, the TCRdb table keeps only in-frame clones and is missing some. Its clone listing holds approximately 30,000 clones. Sample: CD4+ T cells from blood (PBMCs), taken 24 months after the transplant. These receptors were obtained from a human patient who received a combined kidney and bone marrow transplant. Some T cells may have come from the graft donor.

As for this clone: The read ends 3 residues before the CDR3 terminus; that terminus is restored from the germline J gene. The chain has TRBV5-1 and TRBJ2-3; 10 nucleotides match TRBD2. Germline lookup yields CDR1 SGHRS and CDR2 YFSETQ. V gave up 5 bases and J gave up 2 bases; unmatched junction bases: 5. The CDR3 is made up of 15 amino acids. CDR3 bases read: TGCGCCAGCAGGACTAGCGGGTCCCTCACAGATACG. Protein: CASRTSGSLTDT. The full CDR3 reads CASRTSGSLTDTQYF.

Points on this clone: The CDR3 extends 3 residues past the end of the read, so its final part is completed from the germline J gene. This chain links TRBV29-1 with TRBJ2-1; perhaps TRBD2 as D (6 bases). Germline CDR1 is SQVTM and CDR2 is ANQGSEA. Between the trimmed V and J ends, which lost 4 bases and 8 bases, there was a span of 12 bases. The CDR3 runs 12 residues. The sequenced part of the CDR3 DNA is TGCAGCGTTGCCGGGGGAAGCGATGAG. Its protein product is CSVAGGSDE. The full CDR3 protein reads CSVAGGSDEQFF.

Notes on this clone: The CDR3 end lies 3 residues beyond the end of the read and is filled in from the germline J gene. V usage is TRBV5-1 and J usage is TRBJ2-3, with 7 bases lining up with TRBD2. The CDR3 consists of 19 residues. Germline CDR1 reads SGHRS; CDR2 reads YFSETQ. Losses at the gene ends were 1 base for V and 0 bases for J; bases not matched to a gene: 14. This CDR3 is CASSLSSGTYGASTDTQYF. The sequenced CDR3 bases are TGCGCCAGCAGCTTGTCTAGCGGCACATATGGGGCCAGCACAGATACG.

On this clone: The CDR3 is cut off 3 residues early in the read; its end comes from the germline J gene. V is TRBV20-1 and J is TRBJ2-1; the match to TRBD2 covers 7 bases. The trim removed 1 base at V and 5 bases at J, leaving 8 bases unmatched. Germline CDR1 and CDR2: DFQATT and SNEGSKA (reference sequence). CDR3 length: 15 residues. The covered CDR3 bases are TGCAGTGCTAGAGTGGCGGGGAGGGCCCACAATGAG. Translation gives CSARVAGRAHNE. The CDR3 as a whole reads CSARVAGRAHNEQFF.

Details on this clone: The read falls 3 residues short of the CDR3 end, and the missing part is taken from the germline J gene. The rearrangement joins TRBV4-2 to TRBJ1-2, with a tentative D call TRBD1 (5 bases). The CDR3 runs 15 residues. Trimming stripped 1 base from V and 4 bases from J, with 13 bases between. Germline lookup yields CDR1 LGHNA and CDR2 YNFKEQ. This chain's CDR3 is CASSQVPDSTYGYTF. The covered CDR3 bases are TGTGCCAGCAGCCAAGTCCCCGACAGCACCTATGGC.

Note on this clone: The read ends 3 residues shy of where the CDR3 ends; the end is completed using the germline J gene. The rearrangement links TRBV7-2 to TRBJ2-2; TRBD1 or TRBD2 may be the D gene (6 bases each). Trimming removed 0 bases at V and 3 bases at J, with 17 bases between. CDR1 and CDR2 from the germline V gene are SGHTA and FQGNSA. CDR3 size: 18 residues. CDR3 DNA (partial): TGTGCCAGCAGCTTAGCGCGTGGCGGGACAAGGTACACCGGGGAG. This sequence encodes CASSLARGGTRYTGE. The CDR3 in its entirety is CASSLARGGTRYTGELFF.